Listed below are T cell receptor beta chains from one sample, sequenced in a study of cytomegalovirus exposure and HLA in healthy donors. TCRdb keeps only in-frame clones here, not all; method: immunoSEQ multiplex PCR. The table lists some 130,000 clones, roughly 88% of them singletons, with under 2% in the top ten. The sample comprised PBMCs. Receptors were obtained from a boy between 5 and 17 years old in good health and CMV-seronegative. Each CDR3 is given with its conserved first and last residue. The order of the fields is CDR3 length, D gene, J gene, clone size, V gene, CDR3 protein, CDR3 DNA. The D gene is left open where the match is weak. Size values are once, few and many counts, or a class for expanded clones, and some rows have none.

len: 17
d_gene: NA
j_gene: TRBJ2-7
abundance: NA
v_gene: TRBV4-1
CDR3aa: CASSQVGGAGANYEQYF
CDR3nt: TGCGCCAGCAGCCAAGTAGGGGGGGCAGGGGCCAACTACGAGCAGTACTTC

len: 15
d_gene: NA
j_gene: TRBJ1-5
abundance: NA
v_gene: TRBV29-1
CDR3aa: CSVEDGRDSNQPQHF
CDR3nt: TGCAGCGTTGAAGATGGCAGGGATAGCAATCAGCCCCAGCATTTT

len: 14
d_gene: TRBD2
j_gene: TRBJ2-7
abundance: NA
v_gene: TRBV7-9
CDR3aa: CASSLGTSAVEQYF
CDR3nt: TGTGCCAGCAGCTTAGGGACTAGCGCCGTGGAGCAGTACTTC

len: 15
d_gene: NA
j_gene: TRBJ2-4
abundance: once
v_gene: TRBV28
CDR3aa: CASSLSGQGSNIQYF
CDR3nt: TGTGCCAGCAGTTTATCCGGGCAGGGTTCAAACATTCAGTACTTC

len: 15
d_gene: NA
j_gene: TRBJ1-6
abundance: NA
v_gene: TRBV9
CDR3aa: CASSVGEQHNSPLHF
CDR3nt: TGTGCCAGCAGCGTTGGAGAGCAGCATAATTCACCCCTCCACTTT

len: 15
d_gene: TRBD2
j_gene: TRBJ2-5
abundance: NA
v_gene: TRBV2
CDR3aa: CASSERAGGRETQYF
CDR3nt: TGTGCCAGCAGTGAACGGGCGGGAGGGAGAGAGACCCAGTACTTC

len: 16
d_gene: NA
j_gene: TRBJ2-6
abundance: NA
v_gene: TRBV6-4
CDR3aa: CASSEAGPSGANVLTF
CDR3nt: TGTGCCAGCAGTGAAGCGGGTCCATCTGGGGCCAACGTCCTGACTTTC

len: 14
d_gene: NA
j_gene: TRBJ1-4
abundance: NA
v_gene: TRBV5-5
CDR3aa: CASTRDGGNEKLFF
CDR3nt: TGTGCCAGCACCAGAGACGGGGGTAATGAAAAACTGTTTTTT

len: 13
d_gene: NA
j_gene: TRBJ1-5
abundance: NA
v_gene: TRBV18
CDR3aa: CASSPSVLQPQHF
CDR3nt: TGTGCCAGCTCACCCTCTGTATTGCAGCCCCAGCATTTT

len: 19
d_gene: TRBD2
j_gene: TRBJ2-3
abundance: NA
v_gene: TRBV4-3
CDR3aa: CASSQGYRGERETTDTQYF
CDR3nt: TGCGCCAGCAGCCAAGGTTACCGGGGGGAGCGGGAGACCACAGATACGCAGTATTTT

len: 16
d_gene: NA
j_gene: TRBJ2-5
abundance: NA
v_gene: TRBV7-2
CDR3aa: CASSSFSLQGDETQYF
CDR3nt: TGTGCCAGCAGCTCTTTTTCGCTGCAGGGTGACGAGACCCAGTACTTC

len: 13
d_gene: TRBD1
j_gene: TRBJ1-5
abundance: NA
v_gene: TRBV14
CDR3aa: CASSPTGRPPQHF
CDR3nt: TGTGCCAGCAGCCCGACAGGGCGTCCGCCCCAGCATTTT

len: 16
d_gene: NA
j_gene: TRBJ2-1
abundance: few
v_gene: TRBV2
CDR3aa: CASSWTVISSYNEQFF
CDR3nt: TGTGCCAGCAGCTGGACAGTGATAAGCTCCTACAATGAGCAGTTCTTC

len: 16
d_gene: TRBD2
j_gene: TRBJ2-3
abundance: NA
v_gene: TRBV18
CDR3aa: CASSSFSGRSTDTQYF
CDR3nt: TGTGCCAGCTCATCTTTTAGCGGGCGGAGCACAGATACGCAGTATTTT

len: 11
d_gene: NA
j_gene: TRBJ1-1
abundance: NA
v_gene: TRBV20-1
CDR3aa: CSARRGFVDFF
CDR3nt: TGCAGTGCTAGAAGAGGGTTCGTCGATTTCTTT

len: 13
d_gene: NA
j_gene: TRBJ2-1
abundance: NA
v_gene: TRBV6-1
CDR3aa: CASGGREYNEQFF
CDR3nt: TGTGCCAGCGGGGGTCGGGAGTACAATGAGCAGTTCTTC

len: 13
d_gene: NA
j_gene: TRBJ2-4
abundance: NA
v_gene: TRBV5-1
CDR3aa: CASSQQGENIQYF
CDR3nt: TGCGCCAGCAGCCAACAGGGCGAAAACATTCAGTACTTC

len: 15
d_gene: TRBD1
j_gene: TRBJ2-1
abundance: NA
v_gene: TRBV5-6
CDR3aa: CASSPTGEPYNEQFF
CDR3nt: TGTGCCAGCAGCCCGACAGGGGAACCCTACAATGAGCAGTTCTTC

len: 14
d_gene: NA
j_gene: TRBJ2-1
abundance: NA
v_gene: TRBV7-9
CDR3aa: CASSLMRDSHEQFF
CDR3nt: TGTGCCAGCAGCTTAATGCGGGACTCCCATGAGCAGTTCTTC

len: 15
d_gene: NA
j_gene: TRBJ1-3
abundance: few
v_gene: TRBV7-6
CDR3aa: CASSLAGGAGNTIYF
CDR3nt: TGTGCCAGCAGCTTAGCCGGGGGTGCTGGAAACACCATATATTTT

len: 16
d_gene: TRBD2
j_gene: TRBJ2-7
abundance: NA
v_gene: TRBV11-2
CDR3aa: CASSRVSGRASYEQYF
CDR3nt: TGTGCCAGCAGCCGTGTTAGCGGGAGGGCCTCCTACGAGCAGTACTTC

len: 16
d_gene: TRBD2
j_gene: TRBJ2-3
abundance: NA
v_gene: TRBV5-4
CDR3aa: CASSQASGSFTDTQYF
CDR3nt: TGTGCCAGCAGCCAAGCTAGCGGGAGCTTCACAGATACGCAGTATTTT

len: 16
d_gene: NA
j_gene: TRBJ1-6
abundance: NA
v_gene: TRBV4-1
CDR3aa: CASSLGRRANNSPLHF
CDR3nt: TGCGCCAGCAGCCTGGGCCGGAGGGCGAATAATTCACCCCTCCACTTT

len: 13
d_gene: TRBD1
j_gene: TRBJ2-2
abundance: NA
v_gene: TRBV6-1
CDR3aa: CASSGTGAGELFF
CDR3nt: TGTGCCAGCAGTGGGACAGGGGCCGGGGAGCTGTTTTTT

len: 17
d_gene: TRBD2
j_gene: TRBJ2-1
abundance: NA
v_gene: TRBV13
CDR3aa: CASSLTPEREGCNEQFF
CDR3nt: TGTGCCAGCAGCTTAACCCCTGAACGGGAGGGGTGCAATGAGCAGTTCTTC

len: 15
d_gene: NA
j_gene: TRBJ2-2
abundance: once
v_gene: TRBV13
CDR3aa: CASRPAGLNTGELFF
CDR3nt: TGTGCCAGCAGACCGGCAGGGTTAAACACCGGGGAGCTGTTTTTT

len: 16
d_gene: NA
j_gene: TRBJ1-5
abundance: NA
v_gene: TRBV15
CDR3aa: CATSRRRKEGNQPQHF
CDR3nt: TGTGCCACCAGCAGACGGCGGAAGGAGGGCAATCAGCCCCAGCATTTT

len: 16
d_gene: NA
j_gene: TRBJ1-5
abundance: NA
v_gene: TRBV7-3
CDR3aa: CASSPQEGSHHQPQHF
CDR3nt: TGTGCCAGCAGCCCTCAGGAAGGCAGCCACCATCAGCCCCAGCATTTT

len: 14
d_gene: TRBD1
j_gene: TRBJ2-7
abundance: NA
v_gene: TRBV11-1
CDR3aa: CASTKGTGSYEQYF
CDR3nt: TGTGCCAGCACAAAGGGGACAGGGTCCTACGAGCAGTACTTC

len: 13
d_gene: TRBD1
j_gene: TRBJ2-1
abundance: NA
v_gene: TRBV6-5
CDR3aa: CASSFSDRQGWFF
CDR3nt: TGTGCCAGCAGTTTTTCCGACCGACAGGGATGGTTCTTC

len: 13
d_gene: NA
j_gene: TRBJ2-3
abundance: NA
v_gene: TRBV6-1
CDR3aa: CASMARVTDTQYF
CDR3nt: TGTGCCAGCATGGCGAGGGTCACAGATACGCAGTATTTT

len: 16
d_gene: TRBD2
j_gene: TRBJ2-3
abundance: NA
v_gene: TRBV5-4
CDR3aa: CASSLRGLQTTDTQYF
CDR3nt: TGTGCCAGCAGCTTGAGGGGACTACAAACCACAGATACGCAGTATTTT

len: 14
d_gene: TRBD1
j_gene: TRBJ2-1
abundance: NA
v_gene: TRBV11-1
CDR3aa: CASSLDRATDEQFF
CDR3nt: TGTGCCAGCAGCTTGGACAGGGCTACGGATGAGCAGTTCTTC

len: 16
d_gene: NA
j_gene: TRBJ2-5
abundance: NA
v_gene: TRBV4-3
CDR3aa: CASSQVGLGGGETQYF
CDR3nt: TGCGCCAGCAGCCAAGTGGGACTCGGGGGAGGAGAGACCCAGTACTTC

len: 15
d_gene: NA
j_gene: TRBJ2-1
abundance: NA
v_gene: TRBV2
CDR3aa: CASSVERSIYNEQFF
CDR3nt: TGTGCCAGCAGTGTTGAGCGGAGTATTTACAATGAGCAGTTCTTC

len: 15
d_gene: NA
j_gene: TRBJ2-7
abundance: NA
v_gene: TRBV18
CDR3aa: CASSPASGQFYEQYF
CDR3nt: TGTGCCAGCTCACCAGCGTCAGGACAGTTCTACGAGCAGTACTTC

len: 13
d_gene: NA
j_gene: TRBJ1-1
abundance: NA
v_gene: TRBV6-1
CDR3aa: CASRANMNTEAFF
CDR3nt: TGTGCCAGCAGGGCAAATATGAACACTGAAGCTTTCTTT

len: 14
d_gene: TRBD1
j_gene: TRBJ2-5
abundance: NA
v_gene: TRBV6-6
CDR3aa: CASIGQGSPETQYF
CDR3nt: TGTGCCAGCATTGGACAGGGATCCCCAGAGACCCAGTACTTC

len: 17
d_gene: TRBD2
j_gene: TRBJ2-3
abundance: NA
v_gene: TRBV11-2
CDR3aa: CASSYPAGGFDTDTQYF
CDR3nt: TGTGCCAGCAGCTACCCCGCGGGAGGGTTTGACACAGATACGCAGTATTTT

len: 13
d_gene: NA
j_gene: TRBJ1-1
abundance: once
v_gene: TRBV7-2
CDR3aa: CASSSDRNTEAFF
CDR3nt: TGTGCCAGCAGCTCCGACAGGAACACTGAAGCTTTCTTT

len: 16
d_gene: TRBD1
j_gene: TRBJ2-6
abundance: NA
v_gene: TRBV19
CDR3aa: CASSQGQGAGANVLTF
CDR3nt: TGTGCCAGTAGTCAGGGACAGGGGGCTGGGGCCAACGTCCTGACTTTC

len: 12
d_gene: NA
j_gene: TRBJ1-4
abundance: NA
v_gene: TRBV11-2
CDR3aa: CASSPQSEKLFF
CDR3nt: TGTGCCAGCAGCCCGCAGTCGGAAAAACTGTTTTTT

len: 13
d_gene: NA
j_gene: TRBJ1-1
abundance: NA
v_gene: TRBV5-4
CDR3aa: CASSLGEATEAFF
CDR3nt: TGTGCCAGCAGCTTGGGGGAGGCCACTGAAGCTTTCTTT

len: 14
d_gene: NA
j_gene: TRBJ2-1
abundance: NA
v_gene: TRBV7-9
CDR3aa: CASSSYGSSNEQFF
CDR3nt: TGTGCCAGCAGCTCTTACGGGAGTTCCAATGAGCAGTTCTTC

len: 15
d_gene: NA
j_gene: TRBJ1-1
abundance: few
v_gene: TRBV4-1
CDR3aa: CASSLGLTGNTEAFF
CDR3nt: TGCGCCAGCAGCCTTGGTCTTACGGGGAACACTGAAGCTTTCTTT

len: 16
d_gene: NA
j_gene: TRBJ2-3
abundance: NA
v_gene: TRBV7-2
CDR3aa: CASSPAVFSGTDTQYF
CDR3nt: TGTGCCAGCAGCCCAGCGGTGTTCTCAGGCACAGATACGCAGTATTTT

len: 17
d_gene: TRBD1
j_gene: TRBJ1-6
abundance: NA
v_gene: TRBV4-1
CDR3aa: CASSRLTGAINNSPLHF
CDR3nt: TGCGCCAGCAGCCGGTTGACAGGGGCAATCAATAATTCACCCCTCCACTTT

len: 16
d_gene: NA
j_gene: TRBJ1-1
abundance: NA
v_gene: TRBV9
CDR3aa: CASSVAPQGVLPEAFF
CDR3nt: TGTGCCAGCAGCGTGGCCCCACAGGGTGTCTTGCCTGAAGCTTTCTTT

len: 16
d_gene: NA
j_gene: TRBJ1-1
abundance: NA
v_gene: TRBV6-1
CDR3aa: CASSESRGTTGGVAFF
CDR3nt: TGTGCCAGCAGTGAAAGCCGAGGGACAACGGGGGGAGTAGCTTTCTTT

len: 13
d_gene: NA
j_gene: TRBJ1-2
abundance: NA
v_gene: TRBV15
CDR3aa: CATSRGPVGGYTF
CDR3nt: TGTGCCACCAGCAGAGGCCCGGTCGGGGGCTACACCTTC

len: 13
d_gene: NA
j_gene: TRBJ2-7
abundance: once
v_gene: TRBV2
CDR3aa: CASKRGRSYEQYF
CDR3nt: TGTGCCAGCAAGCGAGGTCGATCCTACGAGCAGTACTTC

len: 16
d_gene: TRBD1
j_gene: TRBJ2-2
abundance: NA
v_gene: TRBV9
CDR3aa: CASSVGGTGVTGELFF
CDR3nt: TGTGCCAGCAGCGTTGGAGGGACAGGGGTGACCGGGGAGCTGTTTTTT

len: 16
d_gene: NA
j_gene: TRBJ2-7
abundance: few
v_gene: TRBV7-6
CDR3aa: CASSAPGRNGSYEQYF
CDR3nt: TGTGCCAGCAGCGCGCCCGGCAGGAATGGTTCCTACGAGCAGTACTTC

len: 13
d_gene: TRBD1
j_gene: TRBJ2-1
abundance: NA
v_gene: TRBV10-2
CDR3aa: CASRGDRGNEQFF
CDR3nt: TGCGCCAGCAGGGGGGACAGGGGCAATGAGCAGTTCTTC

len: 14
d_gene: TRBD1
j_gene: TRBJ1-3
abundance: NA
v_gene: TRBV2
CDR3aa: CASRDRVAGNTIYF
CDR3nt: TGTGCCAGCAGGGACAGGGTGGCTGGAAACACCATATATTTT

len: 17
d_gene: NA
j_gene: TRBJ2-3
abundance: NA
v_gene: TRBV5-4
CDR3aa: CASSLYMGPGGTDTQYF
CDR3nt: TGTGCCAGCAGCTTGTATATGGGGCCGGGTGGCACAGATACGCAGTATTTT

len: 15
d_gene: TRBD1
j_gene: TRBJ1-2
abundance: NA
v_gene: TRBV7-9
CDR3aa: CASSQSGQGGYGYTF
CDR3nt: TGTGCCAGCAGCCAGTCGGGACAGGGAGGCTATGGCTACACCTTC

len: 14
d_gene: TRBD1
j_gene: TRBJ2-7
abundance: NA
v_gene: TRBV11-1
CDR3aa: CASSFGQGVYEQYF
CDR3nt: TGTGCCAGCAGCTTCGGACAGGGGGTCTACGAGCAGTACTTC

len: 14
d_gene: TRBD2
j_gene: TRBJ2-5
abundance: NA
v_gene: TRBV27
CDR3aa: CASSTTSEQETQYF
CDR3nt: TGTGCCAGCAGTACGACTAGCGAACAAGAGACCCAGTACTTC

len: 15
d_gene: TRBD2
j_gene: TRBJ2-1
abundance: NA
v_gene: TRBV5-1
CDR3aa: CASSLGLAGYNEQFF
CDR3nt: TGCGCCAGCAGCTTGGGACTAGCGGGCTACAATGAGCAGTTCTTC